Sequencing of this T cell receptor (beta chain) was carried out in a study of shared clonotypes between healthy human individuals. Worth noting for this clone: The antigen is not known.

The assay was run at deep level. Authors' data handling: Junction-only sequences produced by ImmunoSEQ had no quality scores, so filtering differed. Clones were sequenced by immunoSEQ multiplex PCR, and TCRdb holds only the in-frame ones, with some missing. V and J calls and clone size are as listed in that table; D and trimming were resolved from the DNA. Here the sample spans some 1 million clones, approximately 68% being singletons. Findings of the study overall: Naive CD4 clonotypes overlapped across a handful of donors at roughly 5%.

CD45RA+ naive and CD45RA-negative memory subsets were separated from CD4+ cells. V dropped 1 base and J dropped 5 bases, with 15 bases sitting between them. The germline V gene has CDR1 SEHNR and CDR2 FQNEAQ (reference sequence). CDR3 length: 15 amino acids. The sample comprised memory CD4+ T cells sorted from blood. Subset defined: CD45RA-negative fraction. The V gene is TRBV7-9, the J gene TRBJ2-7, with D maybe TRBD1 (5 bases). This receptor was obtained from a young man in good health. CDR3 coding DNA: TGTGCCAGCAGCTTAGACAGGCCATCAATCGACGAGCAGTACTTC. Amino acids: CASSLDRPSIDEQYF. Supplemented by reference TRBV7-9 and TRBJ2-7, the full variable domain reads DTGVSQNPRHKITKRGQNVTFRCDPISEHNRLYWYRQTLGQGPEFLTYFQNEAQLEKSRLLSDRFSAERPKGSFSTLEIQRTEQGDSAMYLCASSLDRPSIDEQYFGPGTRLTVT.